A selection of T cell receptor beta chains follows, all from one sample in a study of T-cell memory formation after mild COVID-19. TCRdb re-called the 5' RACE reads through MiXCR, storing one row per CDR3 protein. The data hold about 560,000 distinct CDR3 sequences, with roughly 18% observed a single time. The sequencing input was PBMCs or a T cell subset sorted from them (not recorded which). All receptors come from an adult woman who had mild COVID-19 (a few samples of this study predate the infection). Cell type and time point are not known. CDR3s include the opening cysteine and the closing phenylalanine or tryptophan. The order of the fields is J gene, V gene, D gene, clone size, CDR3 DNA, CDR3 protein. D genes are given only for firm matches. The size of a clone is reported for some rows only, either as once, few or many, or as a class for expanded clones.

J: TRBJ1-5; V: TRBV2; D: .; size: few; DNA: TGTGCCAGCAGAACATCGGCAGACAATCAGCCCCAGCATTTT; CDR3: CASRTSADNQPQHF
J: TRBJ2-3; V: TRBV6-2/TRBV6-3; D: TRBD2; size: few; DNA: TGTGCCAGCAGTTCTGTCGGGAGGGAGTATTTT; CDR3: CASSSVGREYF
J: TRBJ2-7; V: TRBV27; D: .; size: .; DNA: TGTGCCAGCAGCCGAGCCGAAACTTCGTACGAGCAGTACTTC; CDR3: CASSRAETSYEQYF
J: TRBJ1-5; V: TRBV10-3; D: TRBD1; size: .; DNA: TGTGCCACCAAGACAGGGTTCCTTAATCAGCCCCAGCATTTT; CDR3: CATKTGFLNQPQHF
J: TRBJ1-1; V: TRBV7-9; D: .; size: few; DNA: TGTGCCAGCAGCCCGGCGGCAGAGGTTGAAGCTTTCTTT; CDR3: CASSPAAEVEAFF
J: TRBJ1-1; V: TRBV30; D: .; size: .; DNA: TGTGCCTGGGTTACTAACACTGAAGCTTTCTTT; CDR3: CAWVTNTEAFF
J: TRBJ2-5; V: TRBV24-1; D: .; size: .; DNA: TGTGCCACCAGTGGGTGGACAGACCAAGAGACCCAGTACTTC; CDR3: CATSGWTDQETQYF
J: TRBJ1-6; V: TRBV30; D: .; size: few; DNA: TGTGCCTGGAGTGTACAGGGCGGGAATTCACCCCTCCACTTT; CDR3: CAWSVQGGNSPLHF
J: TRBJ2-3; V: TRBV20-1; D: .; size: few; DNA: TGCAGTGCTTCCCCCGGGACACACGGAGATACGCAGTATTTT; CDR3: CSASPGTHGDTQYF
J: TRBJ1-6; V: TRBV20-1; D: .; size: few; DNA: TGCAGTGCTAGAAAATACCGACAGGCAAGCCACCGAGGGACACCCCTCCACTTT; CDR3: CSARKYRQASHRGTPLHF
J: TRBJ2-3; V: TRBV12-3/TRBV12-4; D: TRBD2; size: few; DNA: TGTGCCAGCAGTTTAGCCCGGACTAGCGGGCACACAGATACGCAGTATTTT; CDR3: CASSLARTSGHTDTQYF
J: TRBJ1-5; V: TRBV27; D: .; size: .; DNA: TGTGCCAGCAGTTTTTCGGATAGCAATCAGCCCCAGCATTTT; CDR3: CASSFSDSNQPQHF
J: TRBJ2-1; V: TRBV29-1; D: TRBD1; size: .; DNA: TGCAGCGTTACCCCTACGGGACAGACTGTATCTGAGCAGTTCTTC; CDR3: CSVTPTGQTVSEQFF
J: TRBJ1-5; V: TRBV10-3; D: TRBD1; size: .; DNA: TGTGCCATCAGATCGGACAGGAACTTTAATCAGCCCCAGCATTTT; CDR3: CAIRSDRNFNQPQHF
J: TRBJ2-7; V: TRBV7-9; D: .; size: many; DNA: TGTGCCAGCAGCTTGGCGGACTACGAGCAGTACTTC; CDR3: CASSLADYEQYF
J: TRBJ2-7; V: TRBV12-3/TRBV12-4; D: .; size: few; DNA: TGTGCCAGCAGTTCCACCGGCGGACGTAGGCACGAGCAGTACTTC; CDR3: CASSSTGGRRHEQYF
J: TRBJ1-1; V: TRBV5-6; D: .; size: .; DNA: TGTGCCAGCAGCTTTCGGAGGGAGAACACTGAAGCTTTCTTT; CDR3: CASSFRRENTEAFF
J: TRBJ1-1; V: TRBV5-1; D: .; size: few; DNA: TGCGCCAGCAGCTTGGCCGGGTTAGCTCAAGGGGACACTGAAGCTTTCTTT; CDR3: CASSLAGLAQGDTEAFF
J: TRBJ2-3; V: TRBV15; D: TRBD1; size: .; DNA: TGTGCCACCAGCGTCGCCGGGACAGGGGGTGGGGTTACGCAGTATTTT; CDR3: CATSVAGTGGGVTQYF
J: TRBJ2-7; V: TRBV24-1; D: .; size: .; DNA: TGTGCCACCAGTGCGGCAGCCAATATCTACGAGCAGTACTTC; CDR3: CATSAAANIYEQYF
J: TRBJ2-2; V: TRBV12-3/TRBV12-4; D: TRBD2; size: .; DNA: TGTGCCAGCAGTTCGACTAGCGAGAACACCGGGGAGCTGTTTTTT; CDR3: CASSSTSENTGELFF
J: TRBJ2-1; V: TRBV12-3/TRBV12-4; D: .; size: few; DNA: TGTGCCAGCAGCCCCGGACCCAGGGACTTCTTC; CDR3: CASSPGPRDFF